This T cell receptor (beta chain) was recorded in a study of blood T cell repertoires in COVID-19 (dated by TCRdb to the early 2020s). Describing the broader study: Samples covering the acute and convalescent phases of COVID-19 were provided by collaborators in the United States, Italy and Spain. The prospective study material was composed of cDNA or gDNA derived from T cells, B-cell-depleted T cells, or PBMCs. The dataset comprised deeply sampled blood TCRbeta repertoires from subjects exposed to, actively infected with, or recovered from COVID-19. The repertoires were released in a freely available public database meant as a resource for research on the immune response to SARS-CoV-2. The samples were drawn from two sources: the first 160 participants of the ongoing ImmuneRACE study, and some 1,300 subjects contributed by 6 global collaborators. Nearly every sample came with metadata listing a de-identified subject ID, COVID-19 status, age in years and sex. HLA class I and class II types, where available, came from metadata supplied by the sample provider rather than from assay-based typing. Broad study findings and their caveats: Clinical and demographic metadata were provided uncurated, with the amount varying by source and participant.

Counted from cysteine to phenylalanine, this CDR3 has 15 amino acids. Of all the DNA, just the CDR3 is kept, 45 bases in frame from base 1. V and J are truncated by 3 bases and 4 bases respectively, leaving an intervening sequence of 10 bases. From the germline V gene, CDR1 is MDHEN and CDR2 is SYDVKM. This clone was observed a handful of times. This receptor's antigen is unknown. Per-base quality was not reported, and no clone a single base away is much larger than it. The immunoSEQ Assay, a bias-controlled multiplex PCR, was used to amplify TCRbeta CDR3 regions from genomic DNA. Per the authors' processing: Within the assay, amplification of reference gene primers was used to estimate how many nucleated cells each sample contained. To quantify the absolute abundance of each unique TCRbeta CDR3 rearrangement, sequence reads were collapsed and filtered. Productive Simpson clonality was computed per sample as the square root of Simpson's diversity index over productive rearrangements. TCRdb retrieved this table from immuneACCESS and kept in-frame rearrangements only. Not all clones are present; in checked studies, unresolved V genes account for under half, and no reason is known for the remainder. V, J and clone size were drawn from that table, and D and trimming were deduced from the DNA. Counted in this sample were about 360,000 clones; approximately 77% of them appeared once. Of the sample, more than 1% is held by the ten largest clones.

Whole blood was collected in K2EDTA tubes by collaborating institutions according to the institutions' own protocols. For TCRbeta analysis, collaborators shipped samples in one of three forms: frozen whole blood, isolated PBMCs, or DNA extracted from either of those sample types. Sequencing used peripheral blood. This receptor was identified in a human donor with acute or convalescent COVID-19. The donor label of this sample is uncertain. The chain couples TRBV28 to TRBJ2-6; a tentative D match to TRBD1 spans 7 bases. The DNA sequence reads TGTGCCAGCAGTTTGGAGGGGGCGGGGGCCAACGTCCTGACTTTC. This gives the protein CASSLEGAGANVLTF.